The entry below describes one T cell receptor beta chain. Its antigen is undetermined. One junction end disagrees with the germline gene, perhaps due to a read error. Time point described: newly diagnosed GD, antithyroid drugs for less than 3 months. PBMC-derived RNA was used for the TCR library. Arm-PCR with iRepertoire HTBI primers amplified the CDR3 regions for these TCR beta libraries. TCRdb redid the calling of the multiplex PCR reads with MiXCR, one entry per CDR3 protein. The table includes approximately 480,000 distinct CDR3 sequences, roughly 15% detected once. This sample was taken from a study of regulatory T cells in long-lasting Graves disease. Study-level information: Patients with new Graves' disease had used antithyroid drugs below 3 months.

Germline V gene data show CDR1 as MDHEN and CDR2 as SYDVKM. The CDR3 covers 11 residues. Points from the study as a whole: Persistent disease exhibited a predilection for TRBV28, TRBJ1-2 and TRBJ2-5.

The sample was also linked to a second study, of T cells in Graves' hyperthyroidism and ophthalmopathy. That report adds: Exclusions: uncontrolled infection, other autoimmune disease, pregnancy, lactation.

This material consisted of peripheral blood mononuclear cells (PBMCs), taken at new diagnosis, from a patient treated with antithyroid drugs. V gene TRBV28 combines with J gene TRBJ2-5, with D uncertain. The sequence was obtained from a man aged 35 to 55 with Graves disease. CDR3 DNA sequence: TGTGCCGGCAGCCTTGAAGAGACCCAGTACTTC. Its protein is CAGSLEETQYF.